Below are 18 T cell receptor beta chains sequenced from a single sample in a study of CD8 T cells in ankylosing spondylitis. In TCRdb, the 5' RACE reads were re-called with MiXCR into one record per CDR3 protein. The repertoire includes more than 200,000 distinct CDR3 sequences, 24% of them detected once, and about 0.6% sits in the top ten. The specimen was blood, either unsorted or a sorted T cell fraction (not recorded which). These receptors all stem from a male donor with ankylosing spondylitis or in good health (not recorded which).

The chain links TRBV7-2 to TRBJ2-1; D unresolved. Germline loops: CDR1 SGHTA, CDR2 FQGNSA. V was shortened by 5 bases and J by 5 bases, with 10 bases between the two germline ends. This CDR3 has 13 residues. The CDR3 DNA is TGTGCCAGCAGCCGATACCTTGACAATGAGCAGTTCTTC. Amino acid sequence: CASSRYLDNEQFF.

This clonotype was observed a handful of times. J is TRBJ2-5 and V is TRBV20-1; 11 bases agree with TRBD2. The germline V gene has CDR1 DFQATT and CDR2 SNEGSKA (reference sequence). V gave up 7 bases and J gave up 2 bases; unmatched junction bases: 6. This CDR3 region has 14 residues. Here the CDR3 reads CSGLAGGLQETQYF. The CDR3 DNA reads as TGCAGTGGGCTAGCGGGGGGTCTTCAAGAGACCCAGTACTTC.

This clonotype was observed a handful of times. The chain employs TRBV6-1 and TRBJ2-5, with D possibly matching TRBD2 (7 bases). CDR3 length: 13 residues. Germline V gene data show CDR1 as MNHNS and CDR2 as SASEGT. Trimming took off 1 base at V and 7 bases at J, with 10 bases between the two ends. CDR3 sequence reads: CASSEGAGATQYF. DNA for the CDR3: TGTGCCAGCAGTGAAGGGGCGGGGGCGACCCAGTACTTC.

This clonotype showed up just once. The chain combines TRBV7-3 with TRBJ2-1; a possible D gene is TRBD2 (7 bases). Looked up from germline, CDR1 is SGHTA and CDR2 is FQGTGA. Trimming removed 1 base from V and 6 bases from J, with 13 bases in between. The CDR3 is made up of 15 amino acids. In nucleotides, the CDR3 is TGTGCCAGCAGCTTAAGGGGGGGCGATGTCAATGAGCAGTTCTTC. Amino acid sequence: CASSLRGGDVNEQFF. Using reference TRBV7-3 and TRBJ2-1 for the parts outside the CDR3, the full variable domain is GAGVSQTPSNKVTEKGKYVELRCDPISGHTALYWYRQSLGQGPEFLIYFQGTGAADDSGLPNDRFFAVRPEGSVSTLKIQRTERGDSAVYLCASSLRGGDVNEQFFGPGTRLTVL.

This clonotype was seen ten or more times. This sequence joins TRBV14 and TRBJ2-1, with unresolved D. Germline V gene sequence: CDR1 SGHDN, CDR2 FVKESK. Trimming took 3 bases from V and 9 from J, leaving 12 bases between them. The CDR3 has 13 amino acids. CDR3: CASSQLWASEQFF. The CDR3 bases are TGTGCCAGCAGCCAGCTGTGGGCCAGTGAGCAGTTCTTC. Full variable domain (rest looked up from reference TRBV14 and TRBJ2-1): EAGVTQFPSHSVIEKGQTVTLRCDPISGHDNLYWYRRVMGKEIKFLLHFVKESKQDESGMPNNRFLAERTGGTYSTLKVQPAELEDSGVYFCASSQLWASEQFFGPGTRLTVL.

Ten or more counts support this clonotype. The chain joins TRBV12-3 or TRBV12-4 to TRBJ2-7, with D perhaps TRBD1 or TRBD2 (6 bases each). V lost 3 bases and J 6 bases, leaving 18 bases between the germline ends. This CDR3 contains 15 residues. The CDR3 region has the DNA TGTGCCAGCAGTTTGGTGGGGGGCGGGGTGGGCGAGCAGTACTTC. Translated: CASSLVGGGVGEQYF.

The CDR3 sequence: CASSSPRQSGELFF. For the CDR3, the DNA is TGTGCCAGCAGTTCCCCTCGACAGAGCGGGGAGCTGTTTTTT. The chain links TRBV6-5 to TRBJ2-2; possible D gene TRBD1, 5 bases. V was trimmed by 4 bases and J by 7 bases, leaving 13 bases between them. The CDR3 sequence is 14 residues long. Germline CDR1 and CDR2: MNHEY and SVGAGI.

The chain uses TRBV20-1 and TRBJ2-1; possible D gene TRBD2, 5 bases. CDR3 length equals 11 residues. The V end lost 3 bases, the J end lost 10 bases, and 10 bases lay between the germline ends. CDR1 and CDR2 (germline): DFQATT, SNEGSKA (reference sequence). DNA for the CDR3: TGCAGTGCTAGGCTGGACTTGGAGCAGTTCTTC. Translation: CSARLDLEQFF.

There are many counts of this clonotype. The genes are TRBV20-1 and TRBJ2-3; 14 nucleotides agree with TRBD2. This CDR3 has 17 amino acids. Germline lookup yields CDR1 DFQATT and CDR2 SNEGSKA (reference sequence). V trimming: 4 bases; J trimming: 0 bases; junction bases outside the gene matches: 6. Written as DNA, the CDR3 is TGCAGTGCTATCGGACTAGCGGGGGGCACTAGCACAGATACGCAGTATTTT. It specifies CSAIGLAGGTSTDTQYF.

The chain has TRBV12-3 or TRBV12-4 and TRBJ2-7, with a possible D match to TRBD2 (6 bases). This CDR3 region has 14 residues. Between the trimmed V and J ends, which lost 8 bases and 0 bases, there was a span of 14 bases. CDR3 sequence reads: CASGRAGLSYEQYF. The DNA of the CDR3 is TGTGCCAGCGGTCGGGCGGGGCTCTCCTACGAGCAGTACTTC.

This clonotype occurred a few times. For the CDR3, the DNA is TGTGCCAGCAGCCAGTCCCCCTACGAGCAGTACTTC. Protein product: CASSQSPYEQYF. The chain recombines TRBV2 with TRBJ2-7; D uncertain. V was pared by 6 bases and J by 2 bases, with 8 bases between. This CDR3 has 12 residues. Germline assignment: CDR1 SNHLY and CDR2 FYNNEI.

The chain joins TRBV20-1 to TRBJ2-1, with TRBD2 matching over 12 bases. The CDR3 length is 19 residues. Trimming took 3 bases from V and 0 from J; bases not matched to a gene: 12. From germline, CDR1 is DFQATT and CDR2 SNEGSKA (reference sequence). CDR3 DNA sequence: TGCAGTGCTAGGGCTCCGGGACTAGCGGGCCGGAGCTCCTACAATGAGCAGTTCTTC. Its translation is CSARAPGLAGRSSYNEQFF.

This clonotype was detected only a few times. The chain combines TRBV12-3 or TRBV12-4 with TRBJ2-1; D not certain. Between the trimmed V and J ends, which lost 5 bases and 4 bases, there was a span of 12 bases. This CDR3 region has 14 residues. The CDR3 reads CASSPGSTYNEQFF. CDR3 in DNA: TGTGCCAGCAGTCCTGGATCCACGTACAATGAGCAGTTCTTC.

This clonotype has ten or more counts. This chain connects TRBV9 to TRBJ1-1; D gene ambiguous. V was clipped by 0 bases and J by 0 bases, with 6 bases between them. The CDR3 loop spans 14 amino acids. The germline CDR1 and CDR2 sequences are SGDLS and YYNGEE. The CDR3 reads CASSVVALNTEAFF. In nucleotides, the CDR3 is TGTGCCAGCAGCGTAGTGGCTCTGAACACTGAAGCTTTCTTT.

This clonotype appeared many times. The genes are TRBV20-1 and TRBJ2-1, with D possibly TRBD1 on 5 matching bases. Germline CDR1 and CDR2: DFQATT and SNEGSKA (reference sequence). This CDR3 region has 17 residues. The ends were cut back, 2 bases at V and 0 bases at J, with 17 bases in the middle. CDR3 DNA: TGCAGTGCTAGACGGACAAACATGATTATCTCCTACAATGAGCAGTTCTTC. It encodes CSARRTNMIISYNEQFF.

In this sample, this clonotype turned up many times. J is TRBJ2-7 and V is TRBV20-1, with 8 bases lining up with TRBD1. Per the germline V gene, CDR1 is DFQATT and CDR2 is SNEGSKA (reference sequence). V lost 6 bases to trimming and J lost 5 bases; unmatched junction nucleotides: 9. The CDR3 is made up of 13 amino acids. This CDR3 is CSARQGWRDEQYF. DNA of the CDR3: TGCAGTGCCAGACAGGGGTGGCGGGACGAGCAGTACTTC.

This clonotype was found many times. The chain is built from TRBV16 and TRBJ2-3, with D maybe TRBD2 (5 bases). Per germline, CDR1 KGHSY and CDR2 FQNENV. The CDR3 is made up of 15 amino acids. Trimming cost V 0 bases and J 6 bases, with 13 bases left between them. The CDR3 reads CASSQSASSTDTQYF. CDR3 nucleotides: TGTGCCAGCAGCCAATCGGCTAGCTCCACCGATACGCAGTATTTT.

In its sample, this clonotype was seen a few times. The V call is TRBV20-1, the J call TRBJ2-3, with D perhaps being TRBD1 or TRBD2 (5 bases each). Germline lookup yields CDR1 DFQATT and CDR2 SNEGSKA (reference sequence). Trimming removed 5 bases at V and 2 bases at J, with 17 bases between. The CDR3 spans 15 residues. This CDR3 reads CSAGARGSDTDTQYF. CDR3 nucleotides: TGCAGTGCTGGGGCTAGAGGGTCTGACACAGATACGCAGTATTTT.